This T cell receptor (beta chain) derives from a study of long-term antiretroviral therapy in people with HIV. Whole-study results and caveats: Adherence to ART, viral resistance and therapy changes lacked any data. Clonal populations expanded prior to ART predominated within the repertoire at all time points.

In each sample, roughly 0.95-10 million cryopreserved PBMC were present before DNA extraction. The immunoSEQ assay was v3.0, run at survey level. Sequencing was performed with immunoSEQ multiplex PCR; in TCRdb, only in-frame clones are kept and a portion is missing. The sample shows 20,000 to 25,000 clones, around 87% of them seen only once. CDR1 and CDR2 (germline): SGHRS, YFSETQ. The CDR3 length is 15 residues. After removal of 0 bases from V and 9 bases from J, the junction contained 4 bases not matched to a gene. In regard to this clone: Its cognate antigen is unknown.

The source was unsorted PBMCs, collected roughly 2.7 years after starting antiretroviral therapy. The receptor's source is a woman between 45 and 60 years old with HIV. The chain recombines TRBV5-1 with TRBJ2-1; 12 nucleotides agree with TRBD2. The CDR3 DNA reads as TGCGCCAGCAGCTTGGGACTAGCGGGAGTGCTTGAGCAGTTCTTC. Amino acid sequence: CASSLGLAGVLEQFF. Looking up the rest from reference TRBV5-1 and TRBJ2-1 gives the full variable domain: KAGVTQTPRYLIKTRGQQVTLSCSPISGHRSVSWYQQTPGQGLQFLFEYFSETQRNKGNFPGRFSGRQFSNSRSEMNVSTLELGDSALYLCASSLGLAGVLEQFFGPGTRLTVL.